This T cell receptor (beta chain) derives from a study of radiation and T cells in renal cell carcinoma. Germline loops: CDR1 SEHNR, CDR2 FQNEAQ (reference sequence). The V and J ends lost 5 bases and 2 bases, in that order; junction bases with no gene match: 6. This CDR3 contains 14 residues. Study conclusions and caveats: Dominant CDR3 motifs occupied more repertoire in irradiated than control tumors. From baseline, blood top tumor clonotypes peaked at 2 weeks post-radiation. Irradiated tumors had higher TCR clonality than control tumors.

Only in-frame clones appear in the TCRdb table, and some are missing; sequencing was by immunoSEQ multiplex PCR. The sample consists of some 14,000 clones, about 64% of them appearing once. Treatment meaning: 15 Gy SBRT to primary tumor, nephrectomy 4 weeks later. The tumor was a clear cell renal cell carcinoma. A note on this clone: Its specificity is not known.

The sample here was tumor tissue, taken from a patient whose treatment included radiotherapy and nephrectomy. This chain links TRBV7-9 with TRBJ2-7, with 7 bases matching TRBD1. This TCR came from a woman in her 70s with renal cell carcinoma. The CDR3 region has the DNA TGTGCCAGCAGCGTAACAGGGGTGACCTACGAGCAGTACTTC. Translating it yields CASSVTGVTYEQYF.